The 18 T cell receptor beta chains below were found in one sample sequenced in a study of sequential checkpoint blockade in melanoma. The repertoire was sequenced with immunoSEQ multiplex PCR; TCRdb's copy has only in-frame clones and lacks some. The data contain about 18,000 clones, 65% to 75% of them singletons. As for treatment: randomized to nivolumab then ipilimumab (arm A) or the reverse (arm B). This specimen was tumor tissue (inferred from file names), taken from a patient given nivolumab and ipilimumab in sequence. These receptors originate from a human donor with melanoma.

The V and J genes are TRBV7-7 and TRBJ2-7, with D perhaps TRBD2 (5 bases). V lost 6 bases, J lost 3 bases, and 27 bases lay in between. The germline CDR1 and CDR2 sequences are SSHAT and FNYEAQ (reference sequence). CDR3 length equals 18 residues. In DNA form, the CDR3 reads TGTGCCAGCAGGACTGGGATGGGTTCTCGGACTGGATACTACGAGCAGTACTTC. Amino acid sequence: CASRTGMGSRTGYYEQYF.

The V call is TRBV11-3, the J call TRBJ2-3; D may be TRBD1 (6 bases). This CDR3 is 18 amino acids long. The V end lost 3 bases, the J end lost 0 bases, and 19 bases lay between the germline ends. Germline lookup yields CDR1 SGHNT and CDR2 YENEEA. The CDR3, as DNA: TGTGCCAGCAGCTTGCCCGCCGGGACAACTGGTAGCACAGATACGCAGTATTTT. Translated: CASSLPAGTTGSTDTQYF.

V is TRBV19 and J is TRBJ2-1, with TRBD2 identical over 13 bases. The CDR3 is 15 residues long. Germline V gives CDR1 LNHDA, CDR2 SQIVND (reference sequence). V lost 5 bases to trimming and J lost 8 bases; unmatched junction nucleotides: 6. The CDR3 coding sequence is TGTGCCAGTAGTCAGACTAGCGGGGGGTACGATGAGCAGTTCTTC. Amino acids: CASSQTSGGYDEQFF.

This clone was detected once. The chain combines TRBV5-1 with TRBJ2-5; the D is unclear. The CDR3 covers 14 residues. The germline CDR1 and CDR2 sequences are SGHRS and YFSETQ. Trimming shortened V by 0 bases and J by 7 bases, and 13 bases separated the two germline ends. In DNA form, the CDR3 reads TGCGCCAGCAGCTTGGATTCGACTTCCTGGACCCAGTACTTC. Its translation: CASSLDSTSWTQYF.

The J gene is TRBJ2-7, the V gene TRBV11-3; tentative D call: TRBD2 (5 bases). This CDR3 is built from 16 residues. Germline CDR1 reads SGHNT; CDR2 reads YENEEA. Trimming cost V 3 bases and J 0 bases, with 15 bases left between them. DNA of the CDR3: TGTGCCAGCAGCTTGCTCCGGGGTTCCTCCTCCTACGAGCAGTACTTC. It is translated as CASSLLRGSSSYEQYF.

This clone has a handful of counts. The chain is built from TRBV6-8 and TRBJ1-5; TRBD1 is a possible D gene (5 bases). The germline V gene encodes CDR1 MNHGY and CDR2 SAAAGT. The CDR3 totals 13 residues. The V end lost 7 bases, the J end lost 7 bases, and 14 bases lay between the germline ends. This CDR3 reads CASTWDQAQPQHF. For the CDR3, the DNA is TGTGCCAGCACTTGGGACCAGGCGCAGCCCCAGCATTTT.

J is TRBJ1-5 and V is TRBV18; TRBD1 is a possible D gene (6 bases). V lost 8 bases, J lost 2 bases, and 10 bases lay in between. The CDR3 sequence is 13 residues long. Germline CDR1 KGHSH, CDR2 LQKENI. The CDR3 region has the DNA TGTGCCAGCACACAGGGTCGCAATCAGCCCCAGCATTTT. This encodes CASTQGRNQPQHF. The whole variable domain, filled in from reference TRBV18 and TRBJ1-5, reads NAGVMQNPRHLVRRRGQEARLRCSPMKGHSHVYWYRQLPEEGLKFMVYLQKENIIDESGMPKERFSAEFPKEGPSILRIQQVVRGDSAAYFCASTQGRNQPQHFGDGTRLSIL.

The chain carries TRBV6-7 and TRBJ2-2; 7 bases agree with TRBD1. TRBV6-7 is an ORF; its function is uncertain. The CDR3 extends over 17 amino acids. The V segment lost 6 bases and the J segment 1 base; nucleotides outside the gene matches: 11. CDR3 loop: CASSPPYGQVNTGELFF. The CDR3 DNA reads as TGTGCCAGCAGCCCCCCCTATGGACAGGTGAACACCGGGGAGCTGTTTTTT.

This sequence joins TRBV30 and TRBJ1-5, with D perhaps matching TRBD1 (5 bases). Trimming took off 1 base at V and 7 bases at J, with 8 bases between the two ends. The CDR3 length is 12 residues. Germline V gene lookup returns CDR1 GTSNPN and CDR2 SVGIG (reference sequence). The DNA for the CDR3 is TGTGCCTGGAGTGGAGGGGTCCAGCCCCAGCATTTT. Amino acid sequence: CAWSGGVQPQHF.

This clone has just a few counts. The CDR3, as DNA: TGTGCCAGCAGCTTAGTGGGTCGTTATAGCAATCAGCCCCAGCATTTT. It yields the protein CASSLVGRYSNQPQHF. This chain joins TRBV7-7 and TRBJ1-5, with D unresolved. CDR3 length equals 16 residues. From germline, CDR1 is SSHAT and CDR2 FNYEAQ (reference sequence). The V end lost 1 base, the J end lost 0 bases, and 10 bases lay between the germline ends.

This chain connects TRBV9 to TRBJ2-7; TRBD1 aligns across 7 bases. Germline-derived CDR1 and CDR2 are SGDLS and YYNGEE. The V segment lost 7 bases and the J segment 4 bases; nucleotides outside the gene matches: 5. This CDR3 is 12 amino acids long. The CDR3, as DNA: TGTGCCAGCCTCTCCAGGGGGTACGAGCAGTACTTC. Its translation: CASLSRGYEQYF.

The V gene is TRBV19, the J gene TRBJ1-5; 10 nucleotides agree with TRBD1. The junction had 2 bases not matched to a gene; V was cut back by 6 bases and J by 6 bases. The CDR3 extends over 13 amino acids. CDR1 is LNHDA, CDR2 SQIVND, per germline (reference sequence). The CDR3 is CASRDRGSQPQHF. In DNA, the CDR3 is TGTGCCAGTAGGGACAGGGGGAGTCAGCCCCAGCATTTT.

The V and J genes are TRBV6-8 and TRBJ2-3, with D maybe TRBD2 (7 bases). Germline CDR1 MNHGY, CDR2 SAAAGT. The CDR3 loop spans 16 amino acids. Trimming removed 1 base from V and 2 bases from J, with 13 bases in between. The CDR3 sequence is CASSYLGGGHTDTQYF. In DNA, the CDR3 is TGTGCCAGCAGTTACTTAGGCGGGGGACACACAGATACGCAGTATTTT.

This clone has only a few counts. In nucleotides, the CDR3 is TGTGCCAGCAGTGAAGAGGGTCTTATGAACACTGAAGCTTTCTTT. Translating gives CASSEEGLMNTEAFF. V gene TRBV2 combines with J gene TRBJ1-1; no clear D. Germline-derived CDR1 and CDR2 are SNHLY and FYNNEI. This CDR3 is built from 15 residues. Trimming took off 1 base at V and 0 bases at J, with 9 bases between the two ends.

Only a few counts were recorded for this clone. This chain links TRBV7-5 with TRBJ1-1. TRBV7-5 constitutes a pseudogene. The CDR3 has 14 residues. CDR3 bases: TGTGCCAGCAGCTTGGACCGGCACAACACTGAAGCTTTCTTT. Encoded protein: CASSLDRHNTEAFF.

J is TRBJ2-1 and V is TRBV30, with 11 nucleotides matching TRBD2. CDR1 is GTSNPN, CDR2 SVGIG, per germline (reference sequence). The J segment lost 6 bases and the V segment lost 3 bases, leaving 1 base of the junction unmatched. The length of the CDR3 is 13 residues. Here the CDR3 reads CAWRTSGTNEQFF. Here the CDR3 DNA reads TGTGCCTGGAGGACTAGCGGGACCAATGAGCAGTTCTTC.

This rearrangement joins TRBV6-8 to TRBJ1-1, with 7 bases that match TRBD1. This CDR3 has 14 amino acids. V lost 5 bases and J lost 5; bases outside the gene matches: 8. CDR1 and CDR2 (germline): MNHGY, SAAAGT. The CDR3 sequence: CASSNRQGVTEAFF. In nucleotides, the CDR3 is TGTGCCAGCAGTAATCGACAGGGAGTAACTGAAGCTTTCTTT.

The chain is built from TRBV2 and TRBJ1-1; D uncertain. The CDR3 extends over 12 amino acids. Germline V gene lookup returns CDR1 SNHLY and CDR2 FYNNEI. V was shortened by 8 bases and J by 7 bases, with 14 bases between the two germline ends. The CDR3 region is CASGKDGGEAFF. The CDR3 DNA follows: TGTGCCAGCGGTAAGGACGGTGGTGAAGCTTTCTTT.